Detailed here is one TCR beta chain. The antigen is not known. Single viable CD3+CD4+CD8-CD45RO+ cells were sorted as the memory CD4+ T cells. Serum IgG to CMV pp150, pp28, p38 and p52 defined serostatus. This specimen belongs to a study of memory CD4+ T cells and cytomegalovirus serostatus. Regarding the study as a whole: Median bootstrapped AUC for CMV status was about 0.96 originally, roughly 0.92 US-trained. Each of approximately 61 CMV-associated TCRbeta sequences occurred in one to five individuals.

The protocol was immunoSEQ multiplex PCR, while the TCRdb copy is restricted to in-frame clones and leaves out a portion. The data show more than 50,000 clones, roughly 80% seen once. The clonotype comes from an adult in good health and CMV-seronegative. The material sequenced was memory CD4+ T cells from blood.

CDR3 sequence reads: CASSLSPGWEQYF. The CDR3, as DNA: TGTGCCAGCAGTTTATCACCAGGGTGGGAGCAGTACTTC. The J gene is TRBJ2-5, the V gene TRBV27; D is possibly TRBD1 or TRBD2 (5 bases each). The CDR3 is made up of 13 amino acids. CDR1 is MNHEY, CDR2 SMNVEV, per germline (reference sequence). The V end lost 0 bases, the J end lost 11 bases, and 13 bases lay between the germline ends.